The clone carrying this T cell receptor beta chain occurred a few times. This record belongs to a study of low-dose radiotherapy and immunotherapy resistance in tumors. The overall study: Treatment of Cohort 1 consisted of 0.5 Gy per fraction every 2 weeks, adding up to 6.5 Gy. Over 26 weeks, cohort 2 got 1 Gy every two weeks, reaching 13 Gy. Every two weeks, one day ahead of radiation and immunotherapy, cyclophosphamide 200 mg/m2 was given (intravenously).

The CDR3 runs 15 residues. The germline V and J ends were trimmed by 0 bases and 3 bases, with 12 bases remaining between them. The germline gives CDR1 SGHDN, CDR2 FVKESK. Inclusion covered patients whose advanced solid tumors lacked tumor-infiltrating lymphocytes. Primers targeting TRAV and TRBV primed first-strand cDNA, covering alpha and beta chains. TCR amplification used about 18 PCR cycles, a constant-region primer and a V-primer adapter. Each CDR3 protein is one row after TCRdb ran MiXCR on the reads. The data contain around 6,200 distinct CDR3 sequences, 70% to 80% of them seen just once; the ten biggest clones take up about 12%.

The receptor was derived from a human donor with advanced metastatic prostate, ovarian, gallbladder or colorectal cancer (not recorded which). This table probably holds off-target reads from a library built for another chain. V gene TRBV14 combines with J gene TRBJ2-7, with D maybe TRBD2 (6 bases). The CDR3 region is CASSQDAAGSYEQYF. The CDR3 region has the DNA TGTGCCAGCAGCCAAGATGCTGCGGGAAGCTACGAGCAGTACTTC.